These T cell receptor beta chains were read from a single sample in a study of T cell repertoires in cytomegalovirus infection. TCRdb processed the reads anew with MiXCR; each CDR3 protein has one entry. The table has 680,000 or so distinct CDR3 sequences, 35% to 45% seen once. The sequenced material came from PBMCs. These receptors were taken from a human donor in good health (CMV status not recorded). Some clones in this sample may be carry-over from other donors' samples. Each CDR3 is given with its conserved first and last residue.

cdr3_aa: CSVAGKARRTEAFF
v_call: TRBV29-1
j_call: TRBJ1-1

cdr3_aa: CASSARDREGRDEQFF
v_call: TRBV6-1
j_call: TRBJ2-1

cdr3_aa: CASSTGGLEAFF
v_call: TRBV6-1
j_call: TRBJ1-1

cdr3_aa: CASGRADQETQYF
v_call: TRBV19
j_call: TRBJ2-5

cdr3_aa: CASSVSDTGQSEQYF
v_call: TRBV9
j_call: TRBJ2-7

cdr3_aa: CASSLLSGTTSTSRFF
v_call: TRBV6-5
j_call: TRBJ2-1

cdr3_aa: CASRPVVGQKAYEQYF
v_call: TRBV6-5
j_call: TRBJ2-7

cdr3_aa: CASSFTTITDTQYF
v_call: TRBV19
j_call: TRBJ2-3

cdr3_aa: CASSMTLRQGNGYTF
v_call: TRBV19
j_call: TRBJ1-2

cdr3_aa: CASSRAGGLYNEQFF
v_call: TRBV19
j_call: TRBJ2-1

cdr3_aa: CSARPKVWRAQETQYF
v_call: TRBV20-1
j_call: TRBJ2-5

cdr3_aa: CASSLEDSGFQYF
v_call: TRBV7-6
j_call: TRBJ2-4

cdr3_aa: CASSLALDTQYF
v_call: TRBV7-9
j_call: TRBJ2-3

cdr3_aa: CASSLERDRATYEQYF
v_call: TRBV28
j_call: TRBJ2-7

cdr3_aa: CASSLQGGKYSGANVLTF
v_call: TRBV7-2
j_call: TRBJ2-6

cdr3_aa: CASSLPSNEQFF
v_call: TRBV7-2
j_call: TRBJ2-1

cdr3_aa: CASSDEGTIKNIQYF
v_call: TRBV18
j_call: TRBJ2-4

cdr3_aa: CASSYSGTGELFF
v_call: TRBV6-6
j_call: TRBJ2-2

cdr3_aa: CASSFGTSVTGEYF
v_call: TRBV5-1
j_call: TRBJ2-7

cdr3_aa: CASSSRAVYEQYF
v_call: TRBV12-3/TRBV12-4
j_call: TRBJ2-7

cdr3_aa: CASSPRGNTIYF
v_call: TRBV12-3/TRBV12-4
j_call: TRBJ1-3

cdr3_aa: CVEGGERTEAFF
v_call: TRBV20-1
j_call: TRBJ1-1

cdr3_aa: CASSFTGEAGELFF
v_call: TRBV11-2
j_call: TRBJ2-2

cdr3_aa: CASSPILTPLTGLAVAKNIQYF
v_call: TRBV7-9
j_call: TRBJ2-4

cdr3_aa: CASSYPIGRDTEAFF
v_call: TRBV11-2
j_call: TRBJ1-1

cdr3_aa: CASSLHTPTGTGELFF
v_call: TRBV7-4
j_call: TRBJ2-2

cdr3_aa: CATWGGHSNTGELFF
v_call: TRBV6-6
j_call: TRBJ2-2

cdr3_aa: CAMKWGLTNYEQYF
v_call: TRBV7-9
j_call: TRBJ2-7

cdr3_aa: CASSHGLAGDNEQFF
v_call: TRBV10-2
j_call: TRBJ2-1

cdr3_aa: CASGGGWGDQPQHF
v_call: TRBV7-9
j_call: TRBJ1-5

cdr3_aa: CSAQKGLPYEQYF
v_call: TRBV20-1
j_call: TRBJ2-7

cdr3_aa: CASRQGTAYEQYF
v_call: TRBV6-1
j_call: TRBJ2-7

cdr3_aa: CSAATYPSNQPQHF
v_call: TRBV20-1
j_call: TRBJ1-5

cdr3_aa: CASSRPPRAKNIQYF
v_call: TRBV11-1
j_call: TRBJ2-4

cdr3_aa: CASSFSRGLNDEQYF
v_call: TRBV12-3/TRBV12-4
j_call: TRBJ2-7

cdr3_aa: CAISESPGQAEQYF
v_call: TRBV10-3
j_call: TRBJ2-7

cdr3_aa: CASSLTGRGLAGKTDTQYF
v_call: TRBV7-6
j_call: TRBJ2-3

cdr3_aa: CSVRGVESRNTEAFF
v_call: TRBV29-1
j_call: TRBJ1-1

cdr3_aa: CASSMGAEYNEQFF
v_call: TRBV19
j_call: TRBJ2-1

cdr3_aa: CASSVTQGLGPKNIQYF
v_call: TRBV19
j_call: TRBJ2-4

cdr3_aa: CASSLVIGVTDTQYF
v_call: TRBV7-2
j_call: TRBJ2-3

cdr3_aa: CASRDHHEQFF
v_call: TRBV6-2/TRBV6-3
j_call: TRBJ2-1

cdr3_aa: CASSQRGSGVGTQYF
v_call: TRBV28
j_call: TRBJ2-5

cdr3_aa: CASVDGLAVGLGETQYF
v_call: TRBV10-2
j_call: TRBJ2-5

cdr3_aa: CASSPMATNEKLFF
v_call: TRBV27
j_call: TRBJ1-4

cdr3_aa: CASSVPALLLGQPQHF
v_call: TRBV28
j_call: TRBJ1-5

cdr3_aa: CASSFGVFTDTQYF
v_call: TRBV27
j_call: TRBJ2-3

cdr3_aa: CASSLSGQGEGYTF
v_call: TRBV28
j_call: TRBJ1-2

cdr3_aa: CASTSGGCWETQYF
v_call: TRBV9
j_call: TRBJ2-5

cdr3_aa: CASSPRPGPSLSGATVLTF
v_call: TRBV7-6
j_call: TRBJ2-6

cdr3_aa: CSGDLAAHNEQFF
v_call: TRBV29-1
j_call: TRBJ2-1

cdr3_aa: CAISRTSGTYEQYF
v_call: TRBV10-3
j_call: TRBJ2-7